This entry is about one T cell receptor beta chain. Its antigen is unknown. The sample is drawn from a study of cytomegalovirus exposure and HLA in healthy donors. Findings of the study overall: Later genetic work tied a missense DCLRE1C variant to beta-chain V and J trimming.

In the PCR, 60 Vbeta and 13 Jbeta primers were used. Profiled with immunoSEQ multiplex PCR; TCRdb holds only in-frame clones, not every one. Among 160,000 or so clones, around 82% were seen once, and the ten largest hold under 1.1%. The receptor was derived from a man aged 25 to 40 in good health and CMV-seronegative. Sequenced material: PBMCs.

CDR3 DNA sequence: TGTGCCAGCAGTTTAGGGGCAGCTGATGAAGCTTTCTTT. It yields the protein CASSLGAADEAFF. This rearrangement joins TRBV27 to TRBJ1-1; the D gene is possibly TRBD1 (5 bases). Germline V lookup: CDR1 MNHEY, CDR2 SMNVEV (reference sequence). The CDR3 extends over 13 amino acids. V dropped 2 bases and J dropped 7 bases, with 11 bases sitting between them.